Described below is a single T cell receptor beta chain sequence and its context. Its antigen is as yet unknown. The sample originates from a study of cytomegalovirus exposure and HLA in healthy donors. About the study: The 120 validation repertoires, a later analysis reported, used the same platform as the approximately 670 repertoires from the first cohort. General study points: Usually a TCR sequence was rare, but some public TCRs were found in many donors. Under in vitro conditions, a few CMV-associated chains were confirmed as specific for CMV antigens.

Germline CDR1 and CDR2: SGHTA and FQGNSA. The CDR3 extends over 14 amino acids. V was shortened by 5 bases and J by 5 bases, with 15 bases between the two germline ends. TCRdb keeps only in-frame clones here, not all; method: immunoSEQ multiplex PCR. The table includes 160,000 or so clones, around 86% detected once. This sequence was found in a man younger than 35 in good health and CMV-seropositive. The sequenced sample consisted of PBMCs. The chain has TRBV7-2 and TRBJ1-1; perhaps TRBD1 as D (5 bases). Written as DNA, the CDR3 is TGTGCCAGCAGCCCTTGGGGGGTTGAGACTGAAGCTTTCTTT. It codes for CASSPWGVETEAFF.